This T cell receptor beta chain was captured in a study of blood T cells in healthy people across ages. This CDR3 region has 14 residues. The germline gives CDR1 DFQATT, CDR2 SNEGSKA (reference sequence). With V trimmed by 5 bases and J by 5 bases, 6 bases remained unmatched. Using a J-beta primer mix together with a sample-barcoded 5' primer, a second PCR was run for about 7 to 12 cycles. TCRdb reanalysed the 5' RACE reads using MiXCR and keeps one entry per CDR3 protein. The sample has about a million distinct CDR3 sequences, roughly 51% seen once. The amount of total RNA extracted per sample was at least 5.5 micrograms.

The chain is built from TRBV20-1 and TRBJ2-2; 9 bases match TRBD2. The sequencing input was blood. The sequence was obtained from a woman aged 55-70 years in good health. The CDR3 here is CSAGSGSGTGELFF. The CDR3 nucleotides read TGCAGTGCTGGTAGCGGGAGTGGTACCGGGGAGCTGTTTTTT.